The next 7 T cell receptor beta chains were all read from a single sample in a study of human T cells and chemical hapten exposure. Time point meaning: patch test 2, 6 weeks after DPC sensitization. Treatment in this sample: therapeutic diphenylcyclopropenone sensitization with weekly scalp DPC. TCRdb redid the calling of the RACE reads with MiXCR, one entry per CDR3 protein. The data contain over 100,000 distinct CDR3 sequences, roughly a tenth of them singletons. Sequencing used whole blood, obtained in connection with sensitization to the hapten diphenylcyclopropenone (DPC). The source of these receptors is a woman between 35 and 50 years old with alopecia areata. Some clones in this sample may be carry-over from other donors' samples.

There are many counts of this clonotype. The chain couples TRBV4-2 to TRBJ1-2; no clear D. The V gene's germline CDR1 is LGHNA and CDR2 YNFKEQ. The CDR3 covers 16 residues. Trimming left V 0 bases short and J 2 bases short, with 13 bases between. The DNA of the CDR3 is TGTGCCAGCAGCCAAGATCTGGGCAGACTGAACTATGGCTACACCTTC. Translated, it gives CASSQDLGRLNYGYTF.

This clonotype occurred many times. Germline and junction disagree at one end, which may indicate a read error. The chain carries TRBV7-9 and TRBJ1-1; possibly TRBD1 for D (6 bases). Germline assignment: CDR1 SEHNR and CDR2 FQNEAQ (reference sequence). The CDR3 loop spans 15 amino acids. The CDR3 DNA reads TGTGCCAGCAGCTTACCGGGACACATGAACACTGAAGTTTTCTTT. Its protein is CASSLPGHMNTEVFF.

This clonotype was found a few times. Here the CDR3 reads CASSRDPGQETQYF. As DNA, the CDR3 is TGTGCCAGCAGCCGCGACCCTGGACAAGAGACCCAGTACTTC. The chain combines TRBV7-2 with TRBJ2-5; D is uncertain. The CDR3 loop spans 14 amino acids. V lost 5 bases and J lost 2, with 12 bases in between. Germline V gene lookup returns CDR1 SGHTA and CDR2 FQGNSA. The full variable domain, rest sourced from reference TRBV7-2 and TRBJ2-5, is GAGVSQSPSNKVTEKGKDVELRCDPISGHTALYWYRQSLGQGLEFLIYFQGNSAPDKSGLPSDRFSAERTGGSVSTLTIQRTQQEDSAVYLCASSRDPGQETQYFGPGTRLLVL.

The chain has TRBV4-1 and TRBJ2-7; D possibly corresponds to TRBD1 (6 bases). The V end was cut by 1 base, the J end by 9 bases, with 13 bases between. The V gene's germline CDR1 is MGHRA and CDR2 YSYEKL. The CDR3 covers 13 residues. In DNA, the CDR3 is TGCGCCAGCAGCCAAGGAACAGGGAATATGCAGTACTTC. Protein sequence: CASSQGTGNMQYF.

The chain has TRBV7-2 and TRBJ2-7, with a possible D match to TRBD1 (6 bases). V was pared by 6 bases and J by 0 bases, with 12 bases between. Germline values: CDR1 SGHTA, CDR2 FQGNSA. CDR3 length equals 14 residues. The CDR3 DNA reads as TGTGCCAGCAGAACCCAGGGGTTCTCCTACGAGCAGTACTTC. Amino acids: CASRTQGFSYEQYF.

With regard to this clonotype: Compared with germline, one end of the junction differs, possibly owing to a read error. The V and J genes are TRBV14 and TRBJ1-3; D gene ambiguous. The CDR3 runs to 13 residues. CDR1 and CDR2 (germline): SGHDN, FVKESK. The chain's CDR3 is CDSSKEWGNTIYF. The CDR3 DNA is TGTGACAGCAGCAAAGAATGGGGAAACACCATATATTTT.

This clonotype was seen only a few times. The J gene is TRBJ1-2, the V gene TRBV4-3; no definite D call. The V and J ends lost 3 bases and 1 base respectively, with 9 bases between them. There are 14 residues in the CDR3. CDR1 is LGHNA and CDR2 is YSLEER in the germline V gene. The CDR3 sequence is CASSQQADNYGYTF. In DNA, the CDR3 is TGCGCCAGCAGCCAGCAGGCGGATAACTATGGCTACACCTTC.